This TCR beta chain emerged from a study of T cell responses to AZD1222 COVID-19 vaccine. The CDR3 has 16 amino acids. Germline lookup yields CDR1 SGHDN and CDR2 FVKESK. The ends lost 2 bases at V and 3 bases at J; junction bases unmatched: 5. TCRdb keeps only in-frame clones here, not all; method: immunoSEQ multiplex PCR. The table shows 160,000 or so clones, with over 80% occurring only once. This clone has a single count. What it recognizes is unknown. Notes on the study in general: Sampling captured repertoires only after the peak T cell response.

This chain links TRBV14 with TRBJ2-3, with 10 bases identical to TRBD2. The TCR comes from an adult in good health. Sequencing used peripheral blood, obtained on day 0 of AZD1222 vaccination. The CDR3 DNA sequence: TGTGCCAGCAGCCAAAATAGCGGGGGGCCTACAGATACGCAGTATTTT. This encodes CASSQNSGGPTDTQYF.